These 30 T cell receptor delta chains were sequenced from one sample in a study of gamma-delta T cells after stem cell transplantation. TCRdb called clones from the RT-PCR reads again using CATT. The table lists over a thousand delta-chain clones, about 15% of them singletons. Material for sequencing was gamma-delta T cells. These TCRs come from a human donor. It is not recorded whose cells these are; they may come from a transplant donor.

The CDR3 reads CALGEGLYWGIRPLIF. Here the CDR3 DNA reads TGTGCTCTTGGGGAAGGGCTGTACTGGGGGATACGGCCCCTGATCTTT. The chain has TRDV1 and TRDJ4; 13 nucleotides line up with TRDD3. Trimming at V came to 2 bases and at J to 5 bases, leaving 8 bases not matched to a gene. This CDR3 contains 16 residues. The germline gives CDR1 TSWWSYY, CDR2 QGS.

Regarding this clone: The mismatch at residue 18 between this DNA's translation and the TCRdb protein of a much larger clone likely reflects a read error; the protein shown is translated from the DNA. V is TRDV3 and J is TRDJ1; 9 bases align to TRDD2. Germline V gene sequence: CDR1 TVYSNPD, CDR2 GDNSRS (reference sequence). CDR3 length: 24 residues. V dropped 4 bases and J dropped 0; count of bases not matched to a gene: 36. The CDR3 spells CASGVFGLPTNGIVLGIYTDKLIF. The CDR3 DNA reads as TGTGCCTCGGGGGTGTTTGGCCTTCCTACTAACGGTATTGTACTGGGGATTTACACCGATAAACTCATCTTT.

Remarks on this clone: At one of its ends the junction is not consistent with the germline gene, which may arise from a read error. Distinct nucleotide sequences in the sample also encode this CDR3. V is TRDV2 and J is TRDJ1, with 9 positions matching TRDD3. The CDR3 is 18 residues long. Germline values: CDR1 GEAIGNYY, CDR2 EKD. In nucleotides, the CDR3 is TGTGCCTGCGACACCGTTCAGGACTGGGGGAAAAAACCCGATAAACTCATCTTT. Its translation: CACDTVQDWGKKPDKLIF.

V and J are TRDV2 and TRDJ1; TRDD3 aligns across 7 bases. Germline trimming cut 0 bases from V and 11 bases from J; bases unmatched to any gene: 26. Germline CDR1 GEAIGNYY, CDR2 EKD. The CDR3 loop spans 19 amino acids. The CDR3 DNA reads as TGTGCCTGTGACACCCTCCTAAGCCTTACTGGGGAAGAAACCGATGACCTCATCTTT. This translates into CACDTLLSLTGEETDDLIF.

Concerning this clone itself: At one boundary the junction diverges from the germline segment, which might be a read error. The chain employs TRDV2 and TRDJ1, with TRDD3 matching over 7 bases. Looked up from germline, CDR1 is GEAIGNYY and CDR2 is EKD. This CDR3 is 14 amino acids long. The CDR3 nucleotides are TGTGCCCGTGACACCCTACTGGGGACCGATAAACTCATCTTT. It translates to CARDTLLGTDKLIF.

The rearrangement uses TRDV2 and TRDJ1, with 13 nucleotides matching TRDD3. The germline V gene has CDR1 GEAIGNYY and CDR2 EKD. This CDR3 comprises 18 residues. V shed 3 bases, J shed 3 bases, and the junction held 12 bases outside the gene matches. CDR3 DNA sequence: TGTGCCTGTGACGCCGTCGGGACTGGGGGATACGAACCCGATAAACTCATCTTT. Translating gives CACDAVGTGGYEPDKLIF.

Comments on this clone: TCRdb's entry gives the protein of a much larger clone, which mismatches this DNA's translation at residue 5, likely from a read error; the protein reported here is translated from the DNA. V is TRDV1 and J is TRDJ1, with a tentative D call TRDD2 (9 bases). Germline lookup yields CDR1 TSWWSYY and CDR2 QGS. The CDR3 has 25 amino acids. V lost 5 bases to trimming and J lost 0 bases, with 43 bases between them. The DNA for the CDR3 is TGTGCTCTTGGGACCCACCTTCCTACGGCGAAAATATTACTGGGGGCCCGGGCAGACACCGATAAACTCATCTTT. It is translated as CALGTHLPTAKILLGARADTDKLIF.

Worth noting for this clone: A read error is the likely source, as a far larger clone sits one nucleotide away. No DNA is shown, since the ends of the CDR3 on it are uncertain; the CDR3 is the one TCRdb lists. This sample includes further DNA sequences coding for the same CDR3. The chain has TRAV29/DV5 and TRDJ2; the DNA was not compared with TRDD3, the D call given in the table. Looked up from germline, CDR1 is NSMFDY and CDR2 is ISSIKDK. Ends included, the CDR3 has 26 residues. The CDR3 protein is CSVLLCSKRDLPAIYWGITLTAQLFF.

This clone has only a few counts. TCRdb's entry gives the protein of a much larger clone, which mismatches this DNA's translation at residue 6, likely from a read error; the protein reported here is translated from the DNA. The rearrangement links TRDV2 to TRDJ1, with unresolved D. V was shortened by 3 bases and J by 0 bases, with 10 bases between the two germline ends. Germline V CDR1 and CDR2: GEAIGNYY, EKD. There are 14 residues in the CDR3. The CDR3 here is CACDHLANTDKLIF. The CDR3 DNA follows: TGTGCCTGTGACCATCTTGCAAACACCGATAAACTCATCTTT.

This CDR3 is CACDTVTTSLGDTDKLIF. In nucleotides, the CDR3 is TGTGCCTGTGACACCGTGACTACTTCACTGGGGGACACCGATAAACTCATCTTT. J is TRDJ1 and V is TRDV2, with 8 bases matching TRDD3. This CDR3 has 18 amino acids. The V gene's germline CDR1 is GEAIGNYY and CDR2 EKD. The ends lost 0 bases at V and 0 bases at J; junction bases unmatched: 11.

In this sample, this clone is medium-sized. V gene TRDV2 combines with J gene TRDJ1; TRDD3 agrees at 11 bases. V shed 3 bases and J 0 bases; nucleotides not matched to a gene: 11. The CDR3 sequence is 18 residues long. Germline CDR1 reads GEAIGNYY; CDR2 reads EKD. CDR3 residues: CACDPVLGDRGYTDKLIF. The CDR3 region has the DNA TGTGCCTGTGACCCCGTACTGGGGGATAGAGGGTACACCGATAAACTCATCTTT.

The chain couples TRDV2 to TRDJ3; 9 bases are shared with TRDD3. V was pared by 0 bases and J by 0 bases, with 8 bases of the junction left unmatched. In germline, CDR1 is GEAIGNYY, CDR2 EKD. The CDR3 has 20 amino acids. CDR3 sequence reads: CACDTPGDTPSSWDTRQMFF. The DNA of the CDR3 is TGTGCCTGTGACACCCCTGGGGATACGCCAAGCTCCTGGGACACCCGACAGATGTTTTTC.

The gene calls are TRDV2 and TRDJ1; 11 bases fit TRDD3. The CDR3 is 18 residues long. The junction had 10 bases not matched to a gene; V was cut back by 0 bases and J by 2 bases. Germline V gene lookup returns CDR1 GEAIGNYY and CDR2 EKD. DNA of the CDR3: TGTGCCTGTGACACCACAATGGGGGATACGCGACCGACCGATAAACTCATCTTT. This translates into CACDTTMGDTRPTDKLIF.

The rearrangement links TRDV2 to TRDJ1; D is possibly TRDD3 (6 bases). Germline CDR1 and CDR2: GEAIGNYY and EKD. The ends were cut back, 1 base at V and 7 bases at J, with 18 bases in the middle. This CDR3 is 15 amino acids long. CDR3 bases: TGTGCCTGTGACACGGTCCGACGGGGGGAAACTAAACTCATCTTT. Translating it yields CACDTVRRGETKLIF.

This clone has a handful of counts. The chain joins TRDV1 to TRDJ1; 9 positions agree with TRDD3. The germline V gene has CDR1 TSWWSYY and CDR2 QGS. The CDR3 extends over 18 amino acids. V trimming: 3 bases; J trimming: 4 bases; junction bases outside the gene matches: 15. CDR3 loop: CALGDRTGDWGTYDKLIF. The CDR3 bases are TGTGCTCTTGGGGACCGTACAGGGGACTGGGGGACCTACGATAAACTCATCTTT.

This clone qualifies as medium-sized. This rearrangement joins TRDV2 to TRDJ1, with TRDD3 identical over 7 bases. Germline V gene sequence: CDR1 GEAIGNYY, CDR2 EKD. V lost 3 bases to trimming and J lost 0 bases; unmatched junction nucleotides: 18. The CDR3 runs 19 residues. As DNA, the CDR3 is TGTGCCTGTGACTTGCTGGGGGTCGAATCCCTCAGTTACACCGATAAACTCATCTTT. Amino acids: CACDLLGVESLSYTDKLIF.

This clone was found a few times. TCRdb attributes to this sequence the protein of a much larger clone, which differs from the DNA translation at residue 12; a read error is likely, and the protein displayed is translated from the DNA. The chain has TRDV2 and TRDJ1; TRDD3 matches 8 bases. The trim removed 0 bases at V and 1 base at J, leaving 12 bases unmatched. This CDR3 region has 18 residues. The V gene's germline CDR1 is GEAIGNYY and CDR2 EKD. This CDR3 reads CACDTVELGDRSTDKLIF. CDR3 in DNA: TGTGCCTGTGACACCGTAGAGCTGGGGGACCGCAGCACCGATAAACTCATCTTT.

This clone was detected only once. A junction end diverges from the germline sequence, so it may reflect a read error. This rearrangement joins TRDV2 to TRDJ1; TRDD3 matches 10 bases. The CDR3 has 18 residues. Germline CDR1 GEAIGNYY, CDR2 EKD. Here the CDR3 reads CACVPIPFTGGFQDRLIF. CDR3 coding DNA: TGTGCCTGTGTCCCTATACCTTTTACTGGGGGATTTCAAGATAGACTCATCTTT.

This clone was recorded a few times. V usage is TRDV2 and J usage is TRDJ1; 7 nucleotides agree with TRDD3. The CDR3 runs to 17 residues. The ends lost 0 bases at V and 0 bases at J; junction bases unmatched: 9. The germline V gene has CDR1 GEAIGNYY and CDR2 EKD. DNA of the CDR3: TGTGCCTGTGACACCTGGGGGACACCGGCGTACACCGATAAACTCATCTTT. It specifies CACDTWGTPAYTDKLIF.

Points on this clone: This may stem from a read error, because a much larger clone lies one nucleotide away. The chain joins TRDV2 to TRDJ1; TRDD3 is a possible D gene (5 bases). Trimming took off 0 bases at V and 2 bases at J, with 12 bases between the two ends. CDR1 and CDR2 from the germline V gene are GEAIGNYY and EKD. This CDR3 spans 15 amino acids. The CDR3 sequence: CACDTTGIRTDKLIF. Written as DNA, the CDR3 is TGTGCCTGTGACACCACCGGGATCAGGACCGATAAACTCATCTTT.

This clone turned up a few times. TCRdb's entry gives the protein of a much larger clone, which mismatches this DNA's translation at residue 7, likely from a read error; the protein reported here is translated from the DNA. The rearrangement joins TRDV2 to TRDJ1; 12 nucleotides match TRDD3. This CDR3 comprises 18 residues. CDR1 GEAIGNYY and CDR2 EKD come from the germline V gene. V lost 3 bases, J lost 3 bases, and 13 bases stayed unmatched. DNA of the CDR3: TGTGCCTGTGACTTGACCTCCCCTTCTGGGGGATACGCCGATAAACTCATCTTT. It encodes CACDLTSPSGGYADKLIF.

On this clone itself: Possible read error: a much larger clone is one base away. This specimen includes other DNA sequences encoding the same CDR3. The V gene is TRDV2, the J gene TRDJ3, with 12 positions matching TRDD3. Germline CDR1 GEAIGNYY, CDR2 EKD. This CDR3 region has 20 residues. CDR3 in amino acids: CACDSILGDTSSWDTRQMFF. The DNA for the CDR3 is TGTGCCTGTGACTCAATACTGGGGGATACTAGCTCCTGGGACACTCGACAGATGTTTTTC.

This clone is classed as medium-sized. The CDR3 DNA follows: TGTGCCTGTGACGCTCTACTGGGGGATACGAAGTACACCGATAAACTCATCTTT. This encodes CACDALLGDTKYTDKLIF. V usage is TRDV2 and J usage is TRDJ1; 13 bases are a match to TRDD3. The ends lost 3 bases at V and 0 bases at J; junction bases unmatched: 9. Germline CDR1 is GEAIGNYY and CDR2 is EKD. CDR3 length equals 18 residues.

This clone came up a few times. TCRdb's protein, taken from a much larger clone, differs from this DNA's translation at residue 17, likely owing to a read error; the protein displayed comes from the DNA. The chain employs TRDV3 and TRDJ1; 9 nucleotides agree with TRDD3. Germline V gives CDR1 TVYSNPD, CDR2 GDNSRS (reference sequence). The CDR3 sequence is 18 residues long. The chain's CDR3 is CAFTTTTMGGYHTDKLTF. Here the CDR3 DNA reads TGTGCCTTTACTACTACTACGATGGGGGGATACCACACCGATAAACTCACCTTT.

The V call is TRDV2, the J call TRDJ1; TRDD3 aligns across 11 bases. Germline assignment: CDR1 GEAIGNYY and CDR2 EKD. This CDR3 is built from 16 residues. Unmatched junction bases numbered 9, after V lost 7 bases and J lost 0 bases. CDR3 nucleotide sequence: TGTGCCTGCAACTTGCTGGGGGATACACACACCGATAAACTCATCTTT. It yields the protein CACNLLGDTHTDKLIF.

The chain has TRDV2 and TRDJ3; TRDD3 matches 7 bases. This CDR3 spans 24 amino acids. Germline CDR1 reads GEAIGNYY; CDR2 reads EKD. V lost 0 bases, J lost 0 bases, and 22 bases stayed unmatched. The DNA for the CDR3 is TGTGCCTGTGACACCTGGGGGAACACCGGTCCCTTGGGGTTGAGCTCCTGGGACACCCGACAGATGTTTTTC. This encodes CACDTWGNTGPLGLSSWDTRQMFF.

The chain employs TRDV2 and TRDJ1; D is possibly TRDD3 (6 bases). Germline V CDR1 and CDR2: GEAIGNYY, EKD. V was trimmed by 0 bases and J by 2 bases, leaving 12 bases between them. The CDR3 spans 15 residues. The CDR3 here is CACDTVGGRTDKLIF. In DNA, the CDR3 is TGTGCCTGTGACACCGTTGGGGGTAGAACCGATAAACTCATCTTT.

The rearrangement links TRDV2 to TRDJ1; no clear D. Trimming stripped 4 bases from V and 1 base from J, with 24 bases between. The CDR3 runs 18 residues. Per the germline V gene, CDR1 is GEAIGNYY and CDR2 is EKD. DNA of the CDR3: TGTGCCTGTGAGCCTATGACCACTCCAGTGATCATCACCGATAAACTCATCTTT. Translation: CACEPMTTPVIITDKLIF.

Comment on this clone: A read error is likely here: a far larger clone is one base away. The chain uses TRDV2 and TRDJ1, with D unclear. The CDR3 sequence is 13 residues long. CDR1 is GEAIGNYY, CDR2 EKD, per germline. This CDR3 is CACDALTTDKHIF. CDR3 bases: TGTGCCTGTGACGCCCTTACCACCGATAAACACATCTTT.

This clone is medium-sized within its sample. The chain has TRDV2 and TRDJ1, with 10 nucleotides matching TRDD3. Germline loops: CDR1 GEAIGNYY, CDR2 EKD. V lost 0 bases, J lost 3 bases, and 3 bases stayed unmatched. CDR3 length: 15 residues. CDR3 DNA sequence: TGTGCCTGTGACACCGTACTGGGGGATCCCGATAAACTCATCTTT. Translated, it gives CACDTVLGDPDKLIF.